Listed here are 3 T cell receptor beta chains from one sample, sequenced in a study of blood T cells in healthy people across ages. Alongside a J-beta primer mix, a sample-barcoded 5' primer served in a second PCR lasting about 7 to 11 cycles. TCRdb reanalysed the 5' RACE reads using MiXCR and keeps one entry per CDR3 protein. In the table there are about 1 million distinct CDR3 sequences, more than 35% of which are singletons. The sample was blood. The origin of the receptors is a woman aged 55-69 years in good health.

This clonotype was seen more than once but under ten times. The chain combines TRBV20-1 with TRBJ2-1; 7 positions agree with TRBD2. The CDR3 covers 14 residues. V lost 2 bases and J lost 5; bases outside the gene matches: 6. Germline CDR1 is DFQATT and CDR2 is SNEGSKA (reference sequence). CDR3 residues: CSARSGGWDNEQFF. In DNA form, the CDR3 reads TGCAGTGCTAGATCGGGGGGATGGGACAATGAGCAGTTCTTC.

The rearrangement uses TRBV9 and TRBJ1-4; D uncertain. This CDR3 contains 15 residues. The germline V gene encodes CDR1 SGDLS and CDR2 YYNGEE. Trimming pared 4 bases from V and 1 base from J, leaving 11 bases between. CDR3 region: CASSSGSRTNEKLFF. CDR3 DNA sequence: TGTGCCAGCAGCTCCGGGTCAAGAACTAATGAAAAACTGTTTTTT.

This chain connects TRBV6-5 to TRBJ2-5, with 15 bases that match TRBD2. Germline V gene lookup returns CDR1 MNHEY and CDR2 SVGAGI. J was trimmed by 11 bases and V by 1 base; bases with no gene match: 11. CDR3 length: 17 residues. The CDR3, as DNA: TGTGCCAGCAGTTACTGGGAACCGGGACTAGCGGGAGGAGAGCAGTACTTC. Its translation: CASSYWEPGLAGGEQYF.